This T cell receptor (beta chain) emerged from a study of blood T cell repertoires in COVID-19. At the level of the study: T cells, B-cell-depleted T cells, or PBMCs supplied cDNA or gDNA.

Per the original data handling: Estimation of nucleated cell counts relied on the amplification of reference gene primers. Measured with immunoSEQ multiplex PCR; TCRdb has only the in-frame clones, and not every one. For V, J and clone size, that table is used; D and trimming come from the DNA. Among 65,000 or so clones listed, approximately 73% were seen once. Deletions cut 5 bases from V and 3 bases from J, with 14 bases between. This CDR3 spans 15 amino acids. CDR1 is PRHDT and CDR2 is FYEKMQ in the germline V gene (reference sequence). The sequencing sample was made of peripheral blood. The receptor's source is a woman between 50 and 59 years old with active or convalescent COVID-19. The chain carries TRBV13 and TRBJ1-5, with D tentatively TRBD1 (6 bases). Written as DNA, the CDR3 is TGTGCCAGCAGCCCCCGGGACACCCACAATCAGCCCCAGCATTTT. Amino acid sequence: CASSPRDTHNQPQHF. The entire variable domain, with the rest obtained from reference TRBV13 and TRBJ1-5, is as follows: AAGVIQSPRHLIKEKRETATLKCYPIPRHDTVYWYQQGPGQDPQFLISFYEKMQSDKGSIPDRFSAQQFSDYHSELNMSSLELGDSALYFCASSPRDTHNQPQHFGDGTRLSIL.